This T cell receptor (beta chain) comes out of a study of tumor-infiltrating lymphocytes in localized non-small cell lung cancer. Study-level findings and limits: Available tissue quantity limited TCR sequencing to a patient subset. Recurrence-free survival showed no association with tumor T-cell fraction.

Sequenced by immunoSEQ multiplex PCR; TCRdb stores in-frame clones only, minus some. This table holds about 7,200 clones, less than 75% found once. V was pared by 4 bases and J by 2 bases, with 18 bases between. The CDR3 loop spans 16 amino acids. Per germline, CDR1 SGHTS and CDR2 YDEGEE. In its sample, this clone was seen a few times. The antigen is not known. Sequenced: lung tumor tissue. The rearrangement joins TRBV5-8 to TRBJ2-5; no reliable D call. This receptor was identified in a human donor with non-small cell lung cancer. The CDR3 sequence is CASSRQSNVGQETQYF. The CDR3 bases are TGTGCCAGCAGCCGGCAAAGCAACGTGGGGCAAGAGACCCAGTACTTC. The full variable domain, rest sourced from reference TRBV5-8 and TRBJ2-5, is EAGVTQSPTHLIKTRGQQATLRCSPISGHTSVYWYQQALGLGLQFLLWYDEGEERNRGNFPPRFSGRQFPNYSSELNVNALELEDSALYLCASSRQSNVGQETQYFGPGTRLLVL.